The subject of this entry is one T cell receptor (beta chain). This clone was observed once. Its antigen has not been determined. Base qualities are not at hand, and no much larger clone is one base apart. Genomic DNA was isolated from the sorted cells so that the TCRbeta CDR3 region could be sequenced. The immunoSEQ Assay was used for sequencing of TCRbeta CDR3 regions. TCRdb took over this immuneACCESS table, retaining in-frame rearrangements with V and J assigned. Such tables are incomplete; in checked studies, under half of the missing clones stem from an unresolved V gene, and the remainder is unexplained. A total of 20,000 to 25,000 clones appear in this sample, 86% of them only once. In total, the top ten clones hold 16% of the sample. This entry comes from a study of OX40 agonist ivuxolimab in advanced cancers. Broadly, across the study: Ivuxolimab, which targeted the costimulatory receptor OX40 (CD134), was an agonistic, fully human IgG2 monoclonal antibody. Intravenous ivuxolimab was administered to patients every 2 weeks at six dose levels: 0.01, 0.1, 0.3, 1.5, 3 and 10 mg/kg. Of the 50 to 55 patients in dose escalation, about 20 had hepatocellular carcinoma, some 15 had melanoma, 9 had renal cell carcinoma and 9 had head and neck cancer. In the dose-escalation cohort, approximately 80% of patients were male, and the mean age was approximately 60 years with a range of about 20 to 79. Prior anti-PD-1, anti-PD-L1 or anti-CTLA-4 therapy was permitted, and checkpoint inhibitors had been received by about 37% of dose-escalation patients. Three dose-escalation patients achieved partial responses, one with hepatocellular carcinoma and two with cutaneous melanoma. Peripheral TCRbeta sequencing was intended to test whether TCR sequence diversity was altered and clonal T-cell expansion was caused by ivuxolimab. The paper reports the monotherapy dose-escalation portion (N of about 51 patients) of the phase I ivuxolimab trial.

Overall study outcomes, separate from this receptor: Which antigens the clonally expanded peripheral T cells were specific for was not determined. Low levels of normalized T-cell clonal expansion were also seen in some patients who did not respond. Clonal expansion of both CD4+ and CD8+ blood T cells was observed from baseline to week 6 at doses 0.1 to 3.0 mg/kg. Partial responders in the 0.1-3.0 mg/kg groups had among the lowest normalized peripheral clonal expansion, especially among CD8+ T cells. After ivuxolimab, expanded clones were on average more numerous among CD8+ T cells than among CD4+ T cells.

The trial excluded patients who had a history of autoimmune disease or were on systemic immunosuppression. Peripheral blood for TCR sequencing was drawn from every dose cohort at baseline, at cycle 4 day 1 and at cycle 7 day 1. Samples came from an open-label, multicenter, first-in-human phase I dose-escalation trial of ivuxolimab. Adults with locally advanced or metastatic melanoma, renal cell, hepatocellular, or head and neck squamous cell carcinoma were enrolled in the trial. Before TCR sequencing, CD4+ T cells and CD8+ T cells from peripheral blood were sorted into separate populations. The source is an adult with an advanced solid tumor such as melanoma, head and neck, liver or kidney cancer. The starting material was CD4+ or CD8+ T cells sorted from blood, obtained in a trial of the OX40 agonist ivuxolimab.

Read as DNA, the sequence is TGTGCCAGTACCAGGGACAGGGATCAGCCCCAGCATTTT. The translation is CASTRDRDQPQHF. Recombination connected TRBV19 to TRBJ1-5, with 9 bases matching TRBD1. Reading the germline V gene (reference sequence) gives CDR1 LNHDA and CDR2 SQIVND. The CDR3 numbers 13 residues from cysteine through phenylalanine. Only CDR3 DNA is held: 39 bases, read in frame from base 1. Compared with germline, V lacks 7 bases and J lacks 5 bases; bases without a gene match: 3. This CDR3, with the reference TRBV19 and TRBJ1-5 proteins standing in past its ends, gives the full variable domain DGGITQSPKYLFRKEGQNVTLSCEQNLNHDAMYWYRQDPGQGLRLIYYSQIVNDFQKGDIAEGYSVSREKKESFPLTVTSAQKNPTAFYLCASTRDRDQPQHFGDGTRLSIL.